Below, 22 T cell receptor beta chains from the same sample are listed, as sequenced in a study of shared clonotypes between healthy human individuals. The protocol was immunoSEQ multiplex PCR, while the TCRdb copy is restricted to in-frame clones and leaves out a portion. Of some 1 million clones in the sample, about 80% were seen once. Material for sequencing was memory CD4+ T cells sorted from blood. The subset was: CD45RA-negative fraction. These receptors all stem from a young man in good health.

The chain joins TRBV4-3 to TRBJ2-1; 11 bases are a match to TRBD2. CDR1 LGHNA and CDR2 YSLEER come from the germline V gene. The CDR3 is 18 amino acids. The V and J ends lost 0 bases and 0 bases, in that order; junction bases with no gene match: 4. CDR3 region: CASSQDPSGRPSYNEQFF. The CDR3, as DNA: TGCGCCAGCAGCCAAGATCCTAGCGGGAGGCCCTCCTACAATGAGCAGTTCTTC.

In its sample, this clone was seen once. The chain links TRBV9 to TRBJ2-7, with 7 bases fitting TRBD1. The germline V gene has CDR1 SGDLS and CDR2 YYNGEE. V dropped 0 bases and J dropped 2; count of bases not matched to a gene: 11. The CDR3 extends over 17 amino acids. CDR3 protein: CASSVGMTGNNAYEQYF. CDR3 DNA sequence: TGTGCCAGCAGCGTAGGGATGACAGGGAATAATGCCTACGAGCAGTACTTC.

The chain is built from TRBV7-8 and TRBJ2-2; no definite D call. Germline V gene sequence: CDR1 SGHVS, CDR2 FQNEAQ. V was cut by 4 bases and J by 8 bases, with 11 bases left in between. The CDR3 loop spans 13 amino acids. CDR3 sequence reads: CASSSDFRGELFF. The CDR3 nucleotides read TGTGCCAGCAGCTCTGATTTTCGGGGGGAGCTGTTTTTT.

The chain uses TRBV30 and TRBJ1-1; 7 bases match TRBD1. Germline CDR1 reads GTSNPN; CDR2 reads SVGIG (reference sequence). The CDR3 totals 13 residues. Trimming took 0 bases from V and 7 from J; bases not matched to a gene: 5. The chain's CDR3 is CAWSVKGALEAFF. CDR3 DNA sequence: TGTGCCTGGAGTGTAAAGGGGGCCCTTGAAGCTTTCTTT. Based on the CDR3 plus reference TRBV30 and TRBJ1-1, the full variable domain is SQTIHQWPATLVQPVGSPLSLECTVEGTSNPNLYWYRQAAGRGLQLLFYSVGIGQISSEVPQNLSASRPQDRQFILSSKKLLLSDSGFYLCAWSVKGALEAFFGQGTRLTVV.

CDR3 sequence (DNA): TGTGCCAGAGAACAGGGGGCTGAGGAGCAGTACTTC. Translated, it gives CAREQGAEEQYF. The genes are TRBV6-1 and TRBJ2-7; 9 bases agree with TRBD1. CDR3 size: 12 residues. Trimming took 9 bases from V and 7 from J; bases not matched to a gene: 7. Germline loops: CDR1 MNHNS, CDR2 SASEGT.

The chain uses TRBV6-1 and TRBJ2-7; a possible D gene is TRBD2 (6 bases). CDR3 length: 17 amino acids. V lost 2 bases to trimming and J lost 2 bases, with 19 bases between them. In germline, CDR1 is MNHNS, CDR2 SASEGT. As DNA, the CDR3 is TGTGCCAGCAGTGAAAGAGTCGGGAGCGGTTGGGCCTACGAGCAGTACTTC. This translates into CASSERVGSGWAYEQYF.

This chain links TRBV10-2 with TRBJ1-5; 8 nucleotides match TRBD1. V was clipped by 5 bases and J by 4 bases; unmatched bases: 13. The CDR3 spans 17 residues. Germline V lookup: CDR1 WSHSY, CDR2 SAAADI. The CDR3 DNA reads TGCGCCAGCAGTTCTCCAGGGGGAGGGACAGGTAATCAGCCCCAGCATTTT. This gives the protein CASSSPGGGTGNQPQHF.

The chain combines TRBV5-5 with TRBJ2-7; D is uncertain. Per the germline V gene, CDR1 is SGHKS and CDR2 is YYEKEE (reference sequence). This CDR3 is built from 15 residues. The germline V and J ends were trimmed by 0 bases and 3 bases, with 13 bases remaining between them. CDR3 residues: CASSLGQAAYYEQYF. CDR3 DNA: TGTGCCAGCAGCTTGGGGCAGGCGGCTTACTACGAGCAGTACTTC. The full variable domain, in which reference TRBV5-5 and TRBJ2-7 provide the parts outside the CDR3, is DAGVTQSPTHLIKTRGQQVTLRCSPISGHKSVSWYQQVLGQGPQFIFQYYEKEERGRGNFPDRFSARQFPNYSSELNVNALLLGDSALYLCASSLGQAAYYEQYFGPGTRLTVT.

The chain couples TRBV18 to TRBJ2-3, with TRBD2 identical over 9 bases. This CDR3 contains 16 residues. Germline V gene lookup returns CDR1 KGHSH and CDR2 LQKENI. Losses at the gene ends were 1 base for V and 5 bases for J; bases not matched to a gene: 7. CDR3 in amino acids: CASSPRGGGREDTQYF. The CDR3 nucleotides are TGTGCCAGCTCACCACGCGGGGGGGGCCGGGAAGATACGCAGTATTTT.

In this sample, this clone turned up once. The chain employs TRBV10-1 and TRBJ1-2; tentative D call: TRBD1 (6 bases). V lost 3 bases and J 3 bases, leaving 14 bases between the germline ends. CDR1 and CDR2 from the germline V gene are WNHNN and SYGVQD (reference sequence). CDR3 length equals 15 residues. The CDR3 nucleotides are TGCGCCAGCAGTGACCCGGAGGGGGTAGACTATGGCTACACCTTC. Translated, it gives CASSDPEGVDYGYTF.

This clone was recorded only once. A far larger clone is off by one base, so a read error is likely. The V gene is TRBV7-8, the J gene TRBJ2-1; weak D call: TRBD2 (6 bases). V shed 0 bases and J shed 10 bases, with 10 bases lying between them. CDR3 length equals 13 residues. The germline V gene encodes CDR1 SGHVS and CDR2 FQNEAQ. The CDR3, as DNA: TGTGCCAGCAGCTTAGCGGAGGGGAGGGAGCAGTTCTTC. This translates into CASSLAEGREQFF.

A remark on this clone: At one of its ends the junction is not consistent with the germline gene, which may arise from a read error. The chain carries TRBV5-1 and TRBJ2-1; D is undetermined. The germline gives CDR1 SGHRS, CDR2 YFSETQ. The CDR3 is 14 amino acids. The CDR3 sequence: CASRLAGSYNEQFF. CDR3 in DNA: TGCGCCAGCAGATTGGCAGGCTCCTACAATGAGCAGTTCTTC.

The CDR3 region is CASSLQNPGGQYF. CDR3 DNA sequence: TGTGCCAGCAGCTTACAGAATCCGGGGGGGCAGTACTTC. This rearrangement joins TRBV11-2 to TRBJ2-7; 7 nucleotides line up with TRBD2. The junction had 7 bases not matched to a gene; V was cut back by 2 bases and J by 9 bases. The CDR3 loop spans 13 amino acids. CDR1 is SGHAT, CDR2 FQNNGV, per germline.

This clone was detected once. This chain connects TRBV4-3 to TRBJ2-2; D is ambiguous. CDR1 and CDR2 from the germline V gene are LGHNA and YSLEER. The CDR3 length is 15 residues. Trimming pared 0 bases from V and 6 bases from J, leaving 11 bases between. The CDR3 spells CASSQDLRVPGELFF. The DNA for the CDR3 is TGCGCCAGCAGCCAAGATTTACGCGTGCCCGGGGAGCTGTTTTTT.

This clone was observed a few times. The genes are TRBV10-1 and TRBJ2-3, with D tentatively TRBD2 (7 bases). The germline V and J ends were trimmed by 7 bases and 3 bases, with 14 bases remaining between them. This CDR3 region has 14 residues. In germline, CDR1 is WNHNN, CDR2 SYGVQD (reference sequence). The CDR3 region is CASKGEGRTDTQYF. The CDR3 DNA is TGCGCCAGCAAGGGGGAGGGCAGAACAGATACGCAGTATTTT.

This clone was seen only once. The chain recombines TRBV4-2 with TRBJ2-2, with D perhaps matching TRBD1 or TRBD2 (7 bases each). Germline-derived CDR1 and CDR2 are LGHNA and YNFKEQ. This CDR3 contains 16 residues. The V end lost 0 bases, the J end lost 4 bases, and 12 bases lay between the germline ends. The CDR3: CASSQDRGGGTGELFF. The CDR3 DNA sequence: TGTGCCAGCAGCCAAGACAGGGGGGGCGGCACCGGGGAGCTGTTTTTT.

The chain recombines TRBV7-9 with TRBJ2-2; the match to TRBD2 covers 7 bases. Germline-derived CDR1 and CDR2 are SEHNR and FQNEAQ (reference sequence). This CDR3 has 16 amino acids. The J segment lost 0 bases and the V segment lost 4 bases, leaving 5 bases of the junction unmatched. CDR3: CASSYQTSANTGELFF. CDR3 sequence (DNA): TGTGCCAGCAGCTACCAAACTAGCGCGAACACCGGGGAGCTGTTTTTT. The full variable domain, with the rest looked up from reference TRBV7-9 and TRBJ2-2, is DTGVSQNPRHKITKRGQNVTFRCDPISEHNRLYWYRQTLGQGPEFLTYFQNEAQLEKSRLLSDRFSAERPKGSFSTLEIQRTEQGDSAMYLCASSYQTSANTGELFFGEGSRLTVL.

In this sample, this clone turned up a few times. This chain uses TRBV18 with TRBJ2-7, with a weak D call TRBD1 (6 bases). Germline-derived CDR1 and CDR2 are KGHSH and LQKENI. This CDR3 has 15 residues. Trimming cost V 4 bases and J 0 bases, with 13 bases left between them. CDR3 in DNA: TGTGCCAGCTCACTCGGACAGCAGAGCTCCTACGAGCAGTACTTC. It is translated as CASSLGQQSSYEQYF.

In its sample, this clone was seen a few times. The CDR3 here is CASSPERGTQYF. Here the CDR3 DNA reads TGCGCCAGCAGCCCCGAGAGGGGTACGCAGTATTTT. The chain combines TRBV5-1 with TRBJ2-3; D tentatively reads TRBD1 or TRBD2 (5 bases each). V gave up 4 bases and J gave up 8 bases, with 11 bases separating them. In germline, CDR1 is SGHRS, CDR2 YFSETQ. The CDR3 length is 12 residues.

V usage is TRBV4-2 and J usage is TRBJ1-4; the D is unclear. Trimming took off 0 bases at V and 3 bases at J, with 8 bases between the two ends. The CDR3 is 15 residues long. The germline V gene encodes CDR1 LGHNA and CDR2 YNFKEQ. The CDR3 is CASSQDRLANEKLFF. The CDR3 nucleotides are TGTGCCAGCAGCCAAGATAGGCTCGCTAATGAAAAACTGTTTTTT.

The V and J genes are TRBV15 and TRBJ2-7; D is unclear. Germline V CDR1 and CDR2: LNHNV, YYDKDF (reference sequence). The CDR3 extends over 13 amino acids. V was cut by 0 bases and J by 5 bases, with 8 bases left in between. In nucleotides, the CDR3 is TGTGCCACCAGCAGAGATTGGCACGACGAGCAGTACTTC. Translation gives CATSRDWHDEQYF. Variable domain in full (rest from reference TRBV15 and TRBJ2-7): DAMVIQNPRYQVTQFGKPVTLSCSQTLNHNVMYWYQQKSSQAPKLLFHYYDKDFNNEADTPDNFQSRRPNTSFCFLDIRSPGLGDTAMYLCATSRDWHDEQYFGPGTRLTVT.

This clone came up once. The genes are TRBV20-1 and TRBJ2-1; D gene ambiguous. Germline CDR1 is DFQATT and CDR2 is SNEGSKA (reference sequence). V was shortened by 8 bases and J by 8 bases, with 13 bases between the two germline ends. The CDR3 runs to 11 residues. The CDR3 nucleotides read TGCAGTTCTAAGGTGGGCCATGAGCAGTTCTTC. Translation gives CSSKVGHEQFF.